The T cell receptor (beta chain) described here comes from a study of radiotherapy plus CTLA-4 blockade in lung cancer. CDR3 length: 15 amino acids. Germline V gives CDR1 LNHDA, CDR2 SQIVND (reference sequence). V shed 8 bases and J shed 5 bases, with 21 bases lying between them. The repertoire was sequenced with immunoSEQ multiplex PCR; TCRdb's copy has only in-frame clones and lacks some. The sample gives roughly 98,000 clones, around four fifths of which show up once; approximately 3.4% is in the top ten. The sample here was peripheral blood, taken from a patient treated with radiotherapy plus ipilimumab. The chain joins TRBV19 to TRBJ1-1, with D tentatively TRBD1 (5 bases). This receptor was obtained from a human donor with non-small cell lung cancer who had a partial response to radiotherapy plus ipilimumab. CDR3 region: CASAPGAGRGTEAFF. CDR3 bases: TGTGCCAGTGCGCCAGGAGCGGGGCGTGGGACTGAAGCTTTCTTT. Full variable domain (rest looked up from reference TRBV19 and TRBJ1-1): DGGITQSPKYLFRKEGQNVTLSCEQNLNHDAMYWYRQDPGQGLRLIYYSQIVNDFQKGDIAEGYSVSREKKESFPLTVTSAQKNPTAFYLCASAPGAGRGTEAFFGQGTRLTVV.